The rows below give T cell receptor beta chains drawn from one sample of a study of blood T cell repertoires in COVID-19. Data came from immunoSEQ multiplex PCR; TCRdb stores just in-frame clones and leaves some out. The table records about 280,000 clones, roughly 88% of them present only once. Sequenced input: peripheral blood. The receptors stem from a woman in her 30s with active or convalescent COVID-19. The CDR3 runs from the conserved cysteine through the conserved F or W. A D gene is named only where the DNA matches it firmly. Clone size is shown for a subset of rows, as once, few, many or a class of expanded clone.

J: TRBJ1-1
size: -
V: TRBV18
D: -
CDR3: CASSPGDTREAFF
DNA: TGTGCCAGCTCACCAGGGGACACCCGGGAAGCTTTCTTT

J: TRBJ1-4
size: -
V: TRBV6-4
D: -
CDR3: CASSDPSPTWRGGEKLFF
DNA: TGTGCCAGCAGTGACCCCTCCCCCACATGGAGGGGAGGTGAAAAACTGTTTTTT

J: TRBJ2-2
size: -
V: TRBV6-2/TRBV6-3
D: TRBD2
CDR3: CASSPRLAVNTGELFF
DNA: TGTGCCAGCAGTCCACGACTAGCGGTAAACACCGGGGAGCTGTTTTTT

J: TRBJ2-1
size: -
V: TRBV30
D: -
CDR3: CAWNSGTYNEQFF
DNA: TGTGCCTGGAATTCGGGAACCTACAATGAGCAGTTCTTC

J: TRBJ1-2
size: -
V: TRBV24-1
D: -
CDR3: CATSDLSGYTF
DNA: TGTGCCACCAGTGATCTGAGTGGCTACACCTTC

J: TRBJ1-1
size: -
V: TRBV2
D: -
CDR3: CASSVGQSFPGF
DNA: TGTGCCAGCAGTGTCGGACAGTCCTTCCCTGGATTT

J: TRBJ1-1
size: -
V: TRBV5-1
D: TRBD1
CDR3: CASSTQGATEAFF
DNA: TGCGCCAGCAGCACACAGGGGGCCACTGAAGCTTTCTTT

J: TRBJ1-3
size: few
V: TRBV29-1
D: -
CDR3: CSVLRPNRNTIYF
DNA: TGCAGCGTGTTGAGGCCTAACCGTAACACCATATATTTT

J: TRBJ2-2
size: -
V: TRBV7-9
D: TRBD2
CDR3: CASTNSRGVRGTGELFF
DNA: TGTGCCAGCACCAACTCCCGGGGGGTCCGAGGAACCGGGGAGCTGTTTTTT

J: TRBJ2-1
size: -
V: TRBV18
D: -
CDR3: CASSPPGSYNEQFF
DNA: TGTGCCAGCTCACCACCTGGGAGTTACAATGAGCAGTTCTTC

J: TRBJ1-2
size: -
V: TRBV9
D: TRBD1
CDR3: CASSARDRGHGYTF
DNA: TGTGCCAGCAGCGCCCGGGACAGGGGGCATGGCTACACCTTC

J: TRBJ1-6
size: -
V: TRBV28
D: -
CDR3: CASSLKDSRDF
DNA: TGTGCCAGCAGTTTAAAGGACAGTCGGGATTTT

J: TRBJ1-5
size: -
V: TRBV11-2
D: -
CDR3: CASSFGQYGNQPQHF
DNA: TGTGCCAGCAGCTTTGGACAGTACGGCAATCAGCCCCAGCATTTT

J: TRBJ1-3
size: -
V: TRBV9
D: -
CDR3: CASSANRDKGNTIYF
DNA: TGTGCCAGCAGCGCAAACCGGGACAAAGGAAACACCATATATTTT

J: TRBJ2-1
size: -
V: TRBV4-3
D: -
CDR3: CASSPTRSPYEQFF
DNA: TGCGCCAGCAGCCCGACTAGGAGTCCCTATGAGCAGTTCTTC

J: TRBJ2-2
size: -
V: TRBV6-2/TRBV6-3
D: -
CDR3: CASSSRAVGGPGELFF
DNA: TGTGCCAGCAGTTCCAGGGCTGTCGGGGGGCCCGGGGAGCTGTTTTTT

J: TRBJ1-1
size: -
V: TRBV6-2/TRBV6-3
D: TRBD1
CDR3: CASSARQGAGDTEAFF
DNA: TGTGCCAGCAGTGCCCGACAGGGGGCGGGGGACACTGAAGCTTTCTTT

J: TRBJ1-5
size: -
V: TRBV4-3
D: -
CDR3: CASSQDLGGNQPQHF
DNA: TGCGCCAGCAGCCAAGATTTGGGCGGCAATCAGCCCCAGCATTTT

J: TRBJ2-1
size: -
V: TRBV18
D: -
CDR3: CASSPTTGNEQFF
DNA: TGTGCCAGCTCACCGACGACAGGTAATGAGCAGTTCTTC

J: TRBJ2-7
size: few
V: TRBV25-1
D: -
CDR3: CASSKTGIFYEQYF
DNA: TGTGCCAGCAGTAAAACCGGGATCTTCTACGAGCAGTACTTC

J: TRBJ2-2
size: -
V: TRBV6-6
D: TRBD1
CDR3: CASSPLGQGGGTGELFF
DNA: TGTGCCAGCAGTCCACTCGGACAGGGTGGAGGCACCGGGGAGCTGTTTTTT

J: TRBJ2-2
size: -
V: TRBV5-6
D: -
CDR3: CASSLGAGTFFSGELFF
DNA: TGTGCCAGCAGCTTGGGCGCCGGGACTTTCTTCTCCGGGGAGCTGTTTTTT

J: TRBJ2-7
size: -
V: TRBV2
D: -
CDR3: CASSDPTAYEQYF
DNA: TGTGCCAGCAGTGACCCCACAGCCTACGAGCAGTACTTC

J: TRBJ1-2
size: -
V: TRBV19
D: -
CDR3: CASTPTAGGLGYGYTF
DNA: TGTGCCAGTACCCCGACGGCGGGGGGCCTGGGCTATGGCTACACCTTC

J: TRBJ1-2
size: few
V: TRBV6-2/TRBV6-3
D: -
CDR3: CASSSLNYGYTF
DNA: TGTGCCAGCAGCTCCCTTAACTATGGCTACACCTTC

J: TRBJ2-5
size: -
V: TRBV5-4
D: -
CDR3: CASSLWPAGETQYF
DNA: TGTGCCAGCAGCTTGTGGCCCGCGGGGGAGACCCAGTACTTC

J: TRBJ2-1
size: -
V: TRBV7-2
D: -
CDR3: CASSLDPRAGNEQFF
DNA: TGTGCCAGCAGCTTAGACCCCAGGGCCGGCAATGAGCAGTTCTTC

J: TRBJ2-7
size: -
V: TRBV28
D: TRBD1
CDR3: CASSTTGDKREQYF
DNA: TGTGCCAGCAGTACGACAGGGGATAAGCGCGAGCAGTACTTC

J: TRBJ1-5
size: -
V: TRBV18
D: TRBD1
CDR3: CASSAEGANSNQPQHF
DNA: TGTGCCAGCTCGGCTGAGGGGGCGAATAGCAATCAGCCCCAGCATTTT

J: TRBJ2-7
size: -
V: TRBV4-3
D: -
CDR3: CASSQGRGGYEQYF
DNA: TGCGCCAGCAGTCAGGGGCGAGGGGGTTACGAGCAGTACTTC

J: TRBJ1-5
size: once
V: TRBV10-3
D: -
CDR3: CAISTGGGNQPQHF
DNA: TGTGCCATCAGTACGGGGGGTGGCAATCAGCCCCAGCATTTT

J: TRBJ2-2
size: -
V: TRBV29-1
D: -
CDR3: CSVAGLLNTGELFF
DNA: TGCAGCGTTGCGGGACTTTTGAACACCGGGGAGCTGTTTTTT

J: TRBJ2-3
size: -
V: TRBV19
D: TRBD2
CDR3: CASSPTSGGDYTDTQYF
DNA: TGTGCCAGTAGTCCAACTAGCGGGGGGGACTACACAGATACGCAGTATTTT

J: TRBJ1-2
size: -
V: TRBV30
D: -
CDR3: CAWSRQWPYGYTF
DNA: TGTGCCTGGAGTAGACAGTGGCCCTATGGCTACACCTTC

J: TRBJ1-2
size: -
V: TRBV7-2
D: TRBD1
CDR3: CASSVTWGTGIYGYTF
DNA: TGTGCCAGCAGCGTCACGTGGGGGACAGGGATTTATGGCTACACCTTC

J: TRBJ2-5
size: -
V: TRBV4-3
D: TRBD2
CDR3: CASSHDWLAGGGETQYF
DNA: TGCGCCAGCAGCCATGATTGGCTAGCGGGGGGAGGTGAGACCCAGTACTTC

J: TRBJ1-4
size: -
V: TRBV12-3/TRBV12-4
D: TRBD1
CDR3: CASRDSYEKLFF
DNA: TGTGCCAGTCGGGACAGTTATGAAAAACTGTTTTTT

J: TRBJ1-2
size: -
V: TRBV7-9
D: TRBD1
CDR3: CASSTTQGARYGYTF
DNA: TGTGCCAGCAGCACTACACAGGGGGCGAGGTATGGCTACACCTTC

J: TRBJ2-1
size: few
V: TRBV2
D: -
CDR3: CASSEGAGRGYNEQFF
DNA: TGTGCCAGCAGTGAGGGGGCGGGCCGGGGCTACAATGAGCAGTTCTTC

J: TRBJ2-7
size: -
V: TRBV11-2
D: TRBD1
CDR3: CASSHGTGGNHEQYF
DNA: TGTGCCAGCAGCCACGGGACAGGGGGCAACCACGAGCAGTACTTC

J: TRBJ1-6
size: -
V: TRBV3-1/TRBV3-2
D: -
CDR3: CASSHGQGGSISYNSPLHF
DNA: TGTGCCAGCAGCCATGGGCAGGGCGGATCGATCTCCTATAATTCACCCCTCCACTTT

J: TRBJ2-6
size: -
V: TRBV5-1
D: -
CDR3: CASSFRDANVLTF
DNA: TGCGCCAGCAGCTTCCGGGATGCCAACGTCCTGACTTTC

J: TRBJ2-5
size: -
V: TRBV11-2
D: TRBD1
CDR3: CASSLEQGPILTQYF
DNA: TGTGCCAGCAGCTTAGAACAGGGGCCGATTTTGACCCAGTACTTC

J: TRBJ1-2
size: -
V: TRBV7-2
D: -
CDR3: CASSRREVYGYTF
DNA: TGTGCCAGCAGCCGAAGGGAGGTATATGGCTACACCTTC

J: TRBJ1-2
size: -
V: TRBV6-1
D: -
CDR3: CASSPWGDGYTF
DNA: TGTGCCAGCAGTCCCTGGGGGGATGGCTACACCTTC

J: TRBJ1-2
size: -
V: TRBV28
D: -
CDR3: CASSFSGSRGYTF
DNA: TGTGCCAGCAGTTTTAGCGGTTCAAGGGGCTACACCTTC

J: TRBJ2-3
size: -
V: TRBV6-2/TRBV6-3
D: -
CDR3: CASSLTAEQDTQYF
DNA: TGTGCCAGCAGCCTCACAGCGGAACAGGATACGCAGTATTTT

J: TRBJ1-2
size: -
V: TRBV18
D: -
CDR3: CASSPWREVYGYTF
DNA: TGTGCCAGCTCACCGTGGAGGGAAGTCTATGGCTACACCTTC

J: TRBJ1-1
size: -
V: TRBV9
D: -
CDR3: CASSGTRNTEAFF
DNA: TGTGCCAGCAGCGGAACACGGAACACTGAAGCTTTCTTT

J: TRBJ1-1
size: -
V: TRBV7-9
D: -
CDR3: CASSLGQILTTEAFF
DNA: TGTGCCAGCAGCTTAGGGCAGATCCTTACCACTGAAGCTTTCTTT

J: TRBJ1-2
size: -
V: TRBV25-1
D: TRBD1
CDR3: CASSDSDRGTYGYTF
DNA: TGTGCCAGCAGTGATTCTGACAGGGGAACCTATGGCTACACATTC

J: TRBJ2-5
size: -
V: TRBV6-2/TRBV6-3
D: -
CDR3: CASSKQGGDVETQYF
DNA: TGTGCCAGCAGCAAGCAGGGGGGCGACGTAGAGACCCAGTACTTC

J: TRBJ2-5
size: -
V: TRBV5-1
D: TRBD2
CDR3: CASKGLAGAYQETQYF
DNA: TGCGCCAGCAAGGGTCTAGCGGGGGCCTACCAAGAGACCCAGTACTTC

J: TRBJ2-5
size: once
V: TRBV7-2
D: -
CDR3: CASSSSPRETQYF
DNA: TGTGCCAGCAGCTCCTCCCCTCGGGAGACCCAGTACTTC

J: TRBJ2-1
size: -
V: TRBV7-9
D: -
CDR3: CASSLTGTLINEQFF
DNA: TGTGCCAGCAGCTTAACCGGGACACTGATAAATGAGCAGTTCTTC

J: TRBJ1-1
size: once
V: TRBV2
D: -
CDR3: CASSILPNTEAFF
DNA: TGTGCCAGCAGTATCCTCCCGAACACTGAAGCTTTCTTT

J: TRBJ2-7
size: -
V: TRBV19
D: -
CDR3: CASSKFRGKGEQYF
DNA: TGTGCCAGTAGTAAGTTCAGGGGTAAGGGCGAGCAGTACTTC

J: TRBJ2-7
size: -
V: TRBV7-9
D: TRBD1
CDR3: CASSLAQGTGVFGPVQYF
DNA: TGTGCCAGCAGCTTAGCGCAGGGGACAGGGGTATTTGGCCCAGTGCAGTACTTC